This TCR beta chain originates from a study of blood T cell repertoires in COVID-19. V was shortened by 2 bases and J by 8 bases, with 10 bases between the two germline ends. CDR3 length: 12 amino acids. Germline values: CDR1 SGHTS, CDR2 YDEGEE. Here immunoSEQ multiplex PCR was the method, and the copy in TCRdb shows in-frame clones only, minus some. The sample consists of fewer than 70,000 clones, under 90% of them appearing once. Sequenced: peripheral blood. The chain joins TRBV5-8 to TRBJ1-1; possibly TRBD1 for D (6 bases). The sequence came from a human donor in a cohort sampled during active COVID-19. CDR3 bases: TGTGCCAGCAGCTTTTGGGGGCGAGAAGCTTTCTTT. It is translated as CASSFWGREAFF.